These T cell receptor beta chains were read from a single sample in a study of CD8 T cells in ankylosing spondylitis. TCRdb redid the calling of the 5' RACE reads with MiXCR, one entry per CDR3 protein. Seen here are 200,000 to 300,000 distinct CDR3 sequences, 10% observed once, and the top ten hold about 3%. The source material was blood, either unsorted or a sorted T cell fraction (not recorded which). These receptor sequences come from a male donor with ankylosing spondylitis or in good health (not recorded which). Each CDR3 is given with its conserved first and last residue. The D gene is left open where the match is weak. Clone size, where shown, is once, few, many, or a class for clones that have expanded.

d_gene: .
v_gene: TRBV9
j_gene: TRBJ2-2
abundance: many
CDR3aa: CASSSSSAVNGELFF
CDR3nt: TGTGCCAGCAGCTCGAGTTCTGCGGTCAACGGGGAGCTGTTTTTT

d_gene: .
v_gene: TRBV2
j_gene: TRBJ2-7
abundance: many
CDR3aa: CASSAGGVSSYEQYF
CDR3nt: TGTGCCAGCAGCGCCGGTGGGGTCTCCTCGTACGAGCAGTACTTC

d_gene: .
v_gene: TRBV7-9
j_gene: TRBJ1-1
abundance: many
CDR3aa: CASSLAPRDTEAFF
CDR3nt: TGTGCCAGCAGCTTAGCCCCTCGAGACACTGAAGCTTTCTTT

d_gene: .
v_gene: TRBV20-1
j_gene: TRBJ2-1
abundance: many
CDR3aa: CSAPLADSSYNEQFF
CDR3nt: TGCAGTGCCCCATTAGCGGATAGCTCCTACAATGAGCAGTTCTTC

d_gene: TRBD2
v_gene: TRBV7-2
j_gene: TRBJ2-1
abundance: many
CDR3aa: CASSLGRWRESYNEQFF
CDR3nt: TGTGCCAGCAGCTTAGGGCGTTGGCGGGAGTCGTACAATGAGCAGTTCTTC

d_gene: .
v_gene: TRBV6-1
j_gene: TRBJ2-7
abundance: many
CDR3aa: CASSGHGDLSGEQYF
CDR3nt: TGTGCCAGCAGTGGACATGGAGATCTCTCGGGCGAGCAGTACTTC

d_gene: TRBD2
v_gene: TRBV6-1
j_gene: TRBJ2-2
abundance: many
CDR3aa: CASSHSGRVLGTGELFF
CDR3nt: TGTGCCAGCAGTCATAGCGGGAGGGTATTGGGTACCGGGGAGCTGTTTTTT

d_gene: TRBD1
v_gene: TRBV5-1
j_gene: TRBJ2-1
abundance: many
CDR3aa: CASSLIDFDRGTYNEQFF
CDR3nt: TGCGCCAGCAGCTTGATAGACTTCGACAGGGGAACCTACAATGAGCAGTTCTTC

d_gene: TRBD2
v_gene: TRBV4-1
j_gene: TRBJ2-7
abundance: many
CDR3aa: CASSLSGLAGVGQYF
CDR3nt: TGCGCCAGCAGCCTCTCGGGACTAGCGGGAGTAGGGCAGTACTTC

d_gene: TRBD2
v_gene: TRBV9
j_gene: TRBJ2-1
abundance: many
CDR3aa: CASSGQRLAVYNEQFF
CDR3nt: TGTGCCAGCAGCGGCCAACGACTAGCGGTCTACAATGAGCAGTTCTTC

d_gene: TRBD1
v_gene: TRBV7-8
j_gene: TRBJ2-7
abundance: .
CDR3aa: CASSQFRTGGRNEQYF
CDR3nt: TGTGCCAGCAGCCAATTCCGGACAGGGGGGAGGAACGAGCAGTACTTC

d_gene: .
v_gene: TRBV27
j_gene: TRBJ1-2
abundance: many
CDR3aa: CASTLWPGQLYGYTF
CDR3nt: TGTGCCAGCACCCTGTGGCCCGGACAGCTTTATGGCTACACCTTC

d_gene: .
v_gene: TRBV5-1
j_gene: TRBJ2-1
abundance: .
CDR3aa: CASSLVGIGNEQFF
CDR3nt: TGTGCCAGCAGCTTGGTGGGGATTGGGAATGAGCAGTTCTTC

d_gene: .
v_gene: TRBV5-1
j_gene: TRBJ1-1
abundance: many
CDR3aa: CASRQGGGGGTEAFF
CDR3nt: TGCGCCAGCAGACAGGGCGGCGGGGGTGGCACTGAAGCTTTCTTT

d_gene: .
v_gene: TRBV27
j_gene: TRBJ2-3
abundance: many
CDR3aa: CASSAGPLLTDTQYF
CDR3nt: TGTGCCAGCAGTGCAGGGCCTCTCCTCACAGATACGCAGTATTTT

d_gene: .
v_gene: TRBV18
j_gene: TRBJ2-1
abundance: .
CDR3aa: CASSPTANEQFF
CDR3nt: TGTGCCAGCTCACCTACAGCCAATGAGCAGTTCTTC

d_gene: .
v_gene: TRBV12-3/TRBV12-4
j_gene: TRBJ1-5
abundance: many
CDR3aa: CASTPGPNQPQHF
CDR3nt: TGTGCCAGCACCCCGGGTCCCAATCAGCCCCAGCATTTT

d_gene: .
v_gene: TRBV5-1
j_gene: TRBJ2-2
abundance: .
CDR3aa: CASSLGYRDTGELFF
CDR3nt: TGCGCCAGCAGCTTGGGTTACAGGGACACCGGGGAGCTGTTTTTT

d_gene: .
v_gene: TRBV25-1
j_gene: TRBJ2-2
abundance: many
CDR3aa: CASNAEDSKGSWPGELFF
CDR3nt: TGTGCCAGCAACGCGGAAGACTCTAAAGGGAGTTGGCCCGGGGAGCTGTTTTTT

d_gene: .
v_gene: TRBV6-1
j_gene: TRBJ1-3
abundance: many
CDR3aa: CASSLRRGPGNTIYF
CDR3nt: TGTGCCAGCAGTCTCCGACGGGGCCCTGGAAACACCATATATTTT

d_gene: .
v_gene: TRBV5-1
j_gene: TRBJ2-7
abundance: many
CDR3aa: CASSPNSLEHEQYF
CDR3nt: TGCGCCAGCAGCCCCAACTCCCTGGAGCACGAGCAGTACTTC

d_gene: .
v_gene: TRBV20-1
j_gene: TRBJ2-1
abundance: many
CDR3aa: CSALSGLLGGYNEQFF
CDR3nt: TGCAGTGCTTTATCGGGTCTACTTGGCGGGTACAATGAGCAGTTCTTC

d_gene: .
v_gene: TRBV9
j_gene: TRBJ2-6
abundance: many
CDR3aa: CASSVGSSGANVLTF
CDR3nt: TGTGCCAGCAGCGTAGGTTCCTCTGGGGCCAACGTCCTGACTTTC

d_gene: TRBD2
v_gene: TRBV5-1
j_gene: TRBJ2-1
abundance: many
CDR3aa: CASSSLTSGINNEQFF
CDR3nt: TGCGCCAGCAGCTCCCTGACTAGCGGGATTAACAATGAGCAGTTCTTC

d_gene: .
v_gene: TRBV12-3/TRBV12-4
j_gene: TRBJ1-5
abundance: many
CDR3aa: CASSLGENQPQHF
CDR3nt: TGCGCCAGCAGCTTGGGAGAAAATCAGCCCCAGCATTTT

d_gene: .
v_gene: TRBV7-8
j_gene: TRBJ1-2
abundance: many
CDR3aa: CASSLSAVLNYGYTF
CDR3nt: TGTGCCAGCAGCCTTTCAGCTGTGCTGAACTATGGCTACACCTTC

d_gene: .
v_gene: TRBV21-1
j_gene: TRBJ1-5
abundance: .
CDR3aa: CASSPGTGGENSNQPQHF
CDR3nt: TGTGCCAGCAGCCCCGGGACAGGGGGCGAAAATAGCAATCAGCCCCAGCATTTT

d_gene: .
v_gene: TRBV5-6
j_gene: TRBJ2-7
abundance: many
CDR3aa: CASSFTLLGTPEQYF
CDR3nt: TGTGCCAGCAGCTTTACACTCCTAGGCACCCCCGAGCAGTACTTC

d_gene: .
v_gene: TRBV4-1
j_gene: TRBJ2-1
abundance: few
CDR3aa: CASSQEGWNEQFF
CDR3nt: TGCGCCAGCAGCCAAGAAGGCTGGAATGAGCAGTTCTTC

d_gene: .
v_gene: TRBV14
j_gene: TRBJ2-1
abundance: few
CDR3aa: CASSQVREQFF
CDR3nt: TGTGCCAGCAGCCAAGTGAGGGAGCAGTTCTTC

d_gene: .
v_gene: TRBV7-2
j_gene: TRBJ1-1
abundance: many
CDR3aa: CASTNPGFRAFF
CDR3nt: TGTGCCAGCACCAACCCAGGGTTTAGAGCTTTCTTT

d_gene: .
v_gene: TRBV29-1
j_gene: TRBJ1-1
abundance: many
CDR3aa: CSVEATQGSNTEAFF
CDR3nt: TGCAGCGTTGAAGCTACGCAGGGCTCGAACACTGAAGCTTTCTTT

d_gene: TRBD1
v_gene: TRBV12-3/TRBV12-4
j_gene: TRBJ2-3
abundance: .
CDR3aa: CASSLPGQGYTDTQYF
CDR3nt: TGTGCCAGCAGCCTTCCGGGACAGGGGTATACAGATACGCAGTATTTT

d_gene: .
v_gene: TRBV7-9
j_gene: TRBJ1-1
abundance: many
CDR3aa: CASSSGGDMNTEAFF
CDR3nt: TGTGCCAGCAGCTCGGGGGGAGATATGAACACTGAAGCTTTCTTT

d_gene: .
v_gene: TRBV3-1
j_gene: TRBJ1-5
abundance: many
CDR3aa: CASSQMMGGNQPQHF
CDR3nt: TGTGCCAGCAGCCAAATGATGGGGGGGAACCAGCCCCAGCATTTT

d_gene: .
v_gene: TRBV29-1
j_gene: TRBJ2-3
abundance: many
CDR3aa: CSAMQSTDTQYF
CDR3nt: TGCAGCGCCATGCAGAGCACAGATACGCAGTATTTT

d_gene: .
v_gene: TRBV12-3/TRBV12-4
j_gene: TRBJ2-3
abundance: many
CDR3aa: CASSPSLQGSDTQYF
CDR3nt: TGTGCCAGCAGCCCCTCCCTTCAGGGCTCAGATACGCAGTATTTT

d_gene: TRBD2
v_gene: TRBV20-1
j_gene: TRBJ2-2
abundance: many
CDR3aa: CSARDLAGVRTGELFF
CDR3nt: TGCAGTGCTAGAGACCTAGCGGGAGTGAGGACCGGGGAGCTGTTTTTT

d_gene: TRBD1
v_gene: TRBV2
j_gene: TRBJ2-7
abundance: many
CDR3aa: CASSHRTGAYYEQYF
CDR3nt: TGTGCCAGCAGCCACAGGACAGGGGCTTACTACGAGCAGTACTTC

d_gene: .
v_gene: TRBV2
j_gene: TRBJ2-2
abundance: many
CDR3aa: CASRGGINTGELFF
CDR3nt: TGTGCCAGCAGAGGTGGTATTAACACCGGGGAGCTGTTTTTT

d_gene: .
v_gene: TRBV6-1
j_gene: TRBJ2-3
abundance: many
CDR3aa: CASSKLGESTDTQYF
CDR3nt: TGTGCCAGCAGCAAGCTAGGGGAGAGCACAGATACGCAGTATTTT

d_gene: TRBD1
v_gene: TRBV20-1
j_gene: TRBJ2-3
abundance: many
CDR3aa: CSGFKGAREDTQYF
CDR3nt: TGCAGTGGTTTTAAGGGGGCGCGAGAAGATACGCAGTATTTT

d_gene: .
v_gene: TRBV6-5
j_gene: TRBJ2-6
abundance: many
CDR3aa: CASSSKPDSGANVLTF
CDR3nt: TGTGCCAGCAGTTCTAAGCCGGACTCTGGGGCCAACGTCCTGACTTTC

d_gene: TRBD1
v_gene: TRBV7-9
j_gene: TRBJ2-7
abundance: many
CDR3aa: CASSLGQGRIDEQYF
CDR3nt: TGTGCCAGCAGCCTAGGACAGGGGAGGATCGACGAGCAGTACTTC

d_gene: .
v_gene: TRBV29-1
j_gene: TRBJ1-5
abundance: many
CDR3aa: CSVIPRGNQPQHF
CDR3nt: TGCAGCGTGATCCCCAGGGGCAATCAGCCCCAGCATTTT

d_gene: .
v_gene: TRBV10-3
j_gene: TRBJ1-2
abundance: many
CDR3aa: CAISESNGYTF
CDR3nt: TGTGCCATCAGTGAGTCGAATGGCTACACCTTC

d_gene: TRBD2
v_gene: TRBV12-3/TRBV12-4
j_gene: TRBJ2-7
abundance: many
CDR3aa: CASSSLGLAGGHLYEQYF
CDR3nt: TGTGCCAGCAGTTCTCTGGGACTAGCGGGAGGCCACCTCTACGAGCAGTACTTC